This T cell receptor (beta chain) is drawn from a study of molecular identifiers for immune sequencing clone quantification. On this clonotype itself: The antigen remains undetermined.

Study findings and constraints: Clones with over 20 RNA copies captured over 99% of effector molecules but under 1% of naive ones.

Each CDR3 protein gets one entry after TCRdb re-called the PCR reads with MiXCR. The table has hundreds of thousands of distinct CDR3 sequences, about 25% seen once; the top ten hold about 0.78%. V was trimmed by 3 bases and J by 6 bases, leaving 12 bases between them. The CDR3 consists of 14 residues. In germline, CDR1 is MDHEN, CDR2 SYDVKM. Input material: naive CD8+ T cells from blood, with Jurkat cell RNA spiked in. The subset denotes: FACS-sorted CD8+CD4-CCR7+CD45RA+ naive T cells. V gene TRBV28 combines with J gene TRBJ2-1; TRBD1 or TRBD2 may be the D gene (6 bases each). This TCR was recovered from a human donor in good health. Some libraries in this study had Jurkat cell RNA spiked in. The CDR3 reads CASSFRGQANEQFF. CDR3 sequence (DNA): TGTGCCAGCAGTTTCCGGGGGCAAGCCAATGAGCAGTTCTTC. Variable domain in full (rest from reference TRBV28 and TRBJ2-1): DVKVTQSSRYLVKRTGEKVFLECVQDMDHENMFWYRQDPGLGLRLIYFSYDVKMKEKGDIPEGYSVSREKKERFSLILESASTNQTSMYLCASSFRGQANEQFFGPGTRLTVL.